The next 2 T cell receptor beta chains were all read from a single sample in a study of cytotoxic CD8 clonotypes in ibrutinib-treated CLL (TCRdb year 2021). Preparation of the library involved the immunoSEQ multiplex PCR assay. Drawn from immuneACCESS, this table holds only the in-frame rearrangements with V and J called that TCRdb kept. Clones are partly lost; checked studies trace under half to an unresolved V gene and leave the rest unexplained. This sample gives hundreds of thousands of clones in total; 70% to 80% of them show up just once. Under 8.5% of the sample belongs to the ten largest clones. Sequenced material: PBMCs, taken before ibrutinib treatment. These receptor sequences come from a human donor with chronic lymphocytic leukemia.

The CDR3 DNA follows: TGTGCCAGCAGTACCCAGGGGCCGGCGCAGTATTTT. Translation: CASSTQGPAQYF. This chain uses TRBV6-5 with TRBJ2-3; D is perhaps TRBD1 (6 bases). CDR1 is MNHEY, CDR2 SVGAGI, per germline. This CDR3 has 12 residues. Trimming took 5 bases from V and 10 from J, leaving 13 bases between them.

The rearrangement joins TRBV2 to TRBJ2-3, with a weak D call TRBD2 (5 bases). Germline-derived CDR1 and CDR2 are SNHLY and FYNNEI. The V and J ends lost 0 bases and 0 bases respectively, with 19 bases between them. The CDR3 loop spans 19 amino acids. For the CDR3, the DNA is TGTGCCAGCAGTGAAGCCTGGGGATTGCAAGCGGCTAGCACAGATACGCAGTATTTT. Encoded protein: CASSEAWGLQAASTDTQYF.